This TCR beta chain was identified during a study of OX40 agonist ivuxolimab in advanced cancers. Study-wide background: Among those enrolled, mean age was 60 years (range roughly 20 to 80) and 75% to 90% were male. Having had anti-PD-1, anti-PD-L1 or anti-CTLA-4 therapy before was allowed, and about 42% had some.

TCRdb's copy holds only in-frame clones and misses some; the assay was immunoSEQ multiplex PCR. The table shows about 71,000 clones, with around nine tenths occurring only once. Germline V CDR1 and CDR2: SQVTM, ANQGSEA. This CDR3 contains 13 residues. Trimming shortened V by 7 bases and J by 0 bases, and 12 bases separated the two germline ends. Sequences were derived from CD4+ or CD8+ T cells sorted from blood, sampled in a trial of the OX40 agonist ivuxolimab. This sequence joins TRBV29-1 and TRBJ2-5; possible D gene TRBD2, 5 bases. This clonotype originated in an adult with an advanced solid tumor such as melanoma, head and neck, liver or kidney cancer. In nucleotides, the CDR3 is TGCAGCGCCTGGACGGGGTACCAAGAGACCCAGTACTTC. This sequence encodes CSAWTGYQETQYF.